The rows below give T cell receptor beta chains drawn from one sample of a study of response to subunit inactivated influenza vaccine. TCRdb re-derived calls from the RT-PCR reads in MiXCR, one entry per CDR3 protein. The sample lists about 170,000 distinct CDR3 sequences, 9.5% to 15% seen once, with around 32% in the top ten. In addition, the sample was reused for a study of T cells expressing NK-cell markers.

This sample comprised CD8+ T cells sorted from PBMCs, obtained about 13 days after vaccination. The source of these receptors is a man in his fifties or sixties who received an inactivated influenza vaccine. CDR3s include the opening cysteine and the closing phenylalanine or tryptophan. A D gene is named only where the DNA matches it firmly. Not all rows give a size; the values are once, few, many and, for expanded clones, a class.

V	size	D	J	CDR3	DNA
TRBV15	few	.	TRBJ2-3	CATSSPWRGSTDTQYF	TGTGCCACCAGCAGCCCGTGGCGGGGCAGCACAGATACGCAGTATTTT
TRBV5-1	.	TRBD2	TRBJ2-2	CASSPWTSLGTGELFF	TGCGCCAGCAGCCCCTGGACTAGCCTGGGGACCGGGGAGCTGTTTTTT
TRBV27	.	TRBD2	TRBJ2-3	CASSNIGGSGTDTQYF	TGTGCCAGCAGTAACATCGGCGGGAGCGGCACAGATACGCAGTATTTT
TRBV12-3/TRBV12-4	.	.	TRBJ2-1	CASSLTGGTIYEQFF	TGTGCCAGCAGCCTGACAGGAGGGACTATTTATGAGCAGTTCTTC
TRBV7-2	few	.	TRBJ1-5	CASSSGVGPLSYQPQHF	TGTGCCAGCAGTTCGGGGGTGGGACCGCTCTCTTATCAGCCCCAGCATTTT
TRBV9	few	TRBD2	TRBJ2-5	CASSELAGEETQYF	TGTGCCAGCAGCGAACTAGCGGGAGAAGAGACCCAGTACTTC
TRBV29-1	many	.	TRBJ2-7	CSVEKQGDEQYF	TGCAGCGTTGAAAAGCAGGGTGACGAGCAGTACTTC
TRBV6-1	.	TRBD2	TRBJ2-5	CASRPRLAGAQETQYF	TGTGCCAGCAGGCCCCGACTAGCGGGGGCCCAAGAGACCCAGTACTTC
TRBV7-2	many	.	TRBJ2-1	CASSPRYRAIDNEQFF	TGTGCCAGCAGCCCCCGATACAGGGCCATCGACAATGAGCAGTTCTTC
TRBV4-3	many	.	TRBJ2-7	CASSQDAGPYEQYF	TGCGCCAGCAGCCAAGATGCGGGCCCCTACGAGCAGTACTTC
TRBV4-1	.	.	TRBJ1-1	CASSQEGRGVIFNTEAFF	TGCGCCAGCAGCCAAGAAGGGCGTGGGGTGATTTTTAACACTGAAGCTTTCTTT
TRBV12-3/TRBV12-4	.	.	TRBJ1-4	CASSPDGGREKLFF	TGTGCCAGCAGCCCCGACGGGGGGCGGGAAAAACTGTTTTTT
TRBV4-2	few	.	TRBJ2-3	CASSQVVGGSPLPTDTQYF	TGTGCCAGCAGCCAAGTAGTCGGGGGCTCACCCCTTCCCACAGATACGCAGTATTTT
TRBV7-9	.	.	TRBJ2-2	CASSLGRNTGELYF	TGTGCCAGCAGCTTAGGGAGGAACACCGGGGAGCTGTATTTT
TRBV6-2/TRBV6-3	.	.	TRBJ2-2	CASSYIVRGGELFF	TGTGCCAGCAGTTACATCGTGAGGGGCGGGGAGCTGTTTTTT
TRBV9	.	.	TRBJ2-7	CASSVAGSGFAEQYF	TGTGCCAGCAGCGTAGCAGGTAGTGGGTTTGCCGAGCAGTACTTC
TRBV28	few	.	TRBJ2-7	CASSPIGTRSYEQYF	TGTGCCAGCAGTCCCATCGGGACAAGATCCTACGAGCAGTACTTC
TRBV27	.	.	TRBJ1-2	CASRADLSYGYTF	TGTGCCAGCAGGGCAGACCTATCCTATGGCTACACCTTC
TRBV4-3	.	TRBD2	TRBJ2-7	CASSQDLGLGNYEQYF	TGCGCCAGCAGCCAAGATCTGGGACTAGGGAACTACGAGCAGTACTTC
TRBV12-3/TRBV12-4	.	.	TRBJ2-1	CASSFVKTRNEQFF	TGTGCCAGCAGTTTTGTCAAGACCAGGAATGAGCAGTTCTTC
TRBV9	few	.	TRBJ2-7	CASSVGWGSYEQYF	TGTGCCAGCAGCGTAGGGTGGGGCTCCTACGAGCAGTACTTC
TRBV12-3/TRBV12-4	many	TRBD2	TRBJ2-1	CASSPLSGTRQRNSYNEQFF	TGTGCCAGCAGTCCCCTTAGCGGGACCCGCCAGAGGAACTCCTACAATGAGCAGTTCTTC
TRBV9	.	.	TRBJ2-3	CASSGGGGSADTQYF	TGTGCCAGCAGCGGCGGGGGCGGGAGTGCAGATACGCAGTATTTT
TRBV5-8	many	.	TRBJ1-5	CASSLGRGNQPQHF	TGTGCCAGCAGCTTGGGGAGGGGCAATCAGCCCCAGCATTTT
TRBV5-6	few	TRBD2	TRBJ2-3	CASSLALVAGGDTQYF	TGTGCCAGCAGCTTGGCCTTGGTAGCGGGTGGAGATACGCAGTATTTT
TRBV11-2	.	.	TRBJ2-7	CASSSRSEQYF	TGTGCCAGCAGTTCCAGGAGCGAGCAGTACTTC
TRBV2	many	.	TRBJ2-1	CASTGVDYNEQFF	TGTGCCAGCACTGGCGTGGACTACAATGAGCAGTTCTTC
TRBV3-1	few	TRBD1	TRBJ1-1	CASSQDRAGQGRLITEAFF	TGTGCCAGCAGCCAAGATAGGGCGGGACAGGGAAGGTTAATCACTGAAGCTTTCTTT
TRBV27	.	TRBD1	TRBJ2-3	CASSLLGQLVTDTQYF	TGTGCCAGCAGTTTACTGGGACAGCTGGTCACAGATACGCAGTATTTT
TRBV30	.	.	TRBJ1-4	CAWGQYNEKLFF	TGTGCCTGGGGACAGTACAATGAAAAACTGTTTTTT
TRBV2	.	TRBD2	TRBJ2-7	CASRATSGGYYEQYF	TGTGCCAGCAGGGCAACTAGCGGGGGATACTACGAGCAGTACTTC
TRBV7-9	.	.	TRBJ2-5	CASSTSPRETQYF	TGTGCCAGCAGCACGAGCCCCCGGGAGACCCAGTACTTC
TRBV7-8	few	TRBD2	TRBJ2-2	CAGGESRTGELFF	TGTGCCGGGGGGGAGTCGAGGACCGGGGAGCTGTTTTTT
TRBV2	few	TRBD2	TRBJ2-3	CASNPTSESTDTQYF	TGTGCCAGCAACCCGACTAGCGAAAGCACAGATACGCAGTATTTT
TRBV6-5	.	.	TRBJ2-7	CASSYSIGYEQYF	TGTGCCAGCAGTTACTCGATTGGCTACGAGCAGTACTTC
TRBV14	many	TRBD2	TRBJ2-1	CASSLGAGVYYNEQFF	TGTGCCAGCAGCCTCGGAGCGGGAGTGTATTACAATGAGCAGTTCTTC
TRBV28	few	.	TRBJ2-1	CASSLIGGIYNEQFF	TGTGCCAGCAGTTTAATCGGAGGAATCTACAATGAGCAGTTCTTC
TRBV4-3	.	.	TRBJ2-7	CASSQGLLSSYEQYF	TGCGCCAGCAGCCAAGGACTCCTGAGCTCCTACGAGCAGTACTTC
TRBV4-3	many	.	TRBJ2-1	CASSQDTGYNEQFF	TGCGCCAGCAGCCAAGATACGGGATACAATGAGCAGTTCTTC
TRBV5-6	few	.	TRBJ1-1	CASSLVGLSPGNEAFF	TGTGCCAGCAGCTTGGTCGGTTTAAGCCCCGGAAATGAAGCTTTCTTT
TRBV7-8	.	TRBD2	TRBJ2-7	CASSVSGTSSYEQYF	TGTGCCAGCAGCGTATCCGGGACTAGCTCCTACGAGCAGTACTTC
TRBV3-1	.	TRBD1	TRBJ2-2	CASSRPTGVSGELFF	TGTGCCAGCAGCCGCCCGACAGGGGTGTCCGGGGAGCTGTTTTTT
TRBV15	.	.	TRBJ2-5	CATSRDMDVQETQYF	TGTGCCACCAGCAGAGATATGGACGTCCAAGAGACCCAGTACTTC
TRBV12-3/TRBV12-4	.	TRBD1	TRBJ1-4	CASSLAGQGTTNEKLFF	TGTGCCAGCAGTTTAGCGGGACAGGGGACCACTAATGAAAAACTGTTTTTT